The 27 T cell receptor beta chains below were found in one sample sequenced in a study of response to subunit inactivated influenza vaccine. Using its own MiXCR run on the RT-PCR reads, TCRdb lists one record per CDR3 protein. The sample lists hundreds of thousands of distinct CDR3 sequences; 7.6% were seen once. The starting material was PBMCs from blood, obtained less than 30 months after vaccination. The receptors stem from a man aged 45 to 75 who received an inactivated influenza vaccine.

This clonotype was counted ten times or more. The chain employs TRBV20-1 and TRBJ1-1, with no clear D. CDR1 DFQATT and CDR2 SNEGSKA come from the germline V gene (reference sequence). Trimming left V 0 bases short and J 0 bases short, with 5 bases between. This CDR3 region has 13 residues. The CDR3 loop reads CSARDRLNTEAFF. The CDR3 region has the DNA TGCAGTGCTAGAGACAGGTTGAACACTGAAGCTTTCTTT.

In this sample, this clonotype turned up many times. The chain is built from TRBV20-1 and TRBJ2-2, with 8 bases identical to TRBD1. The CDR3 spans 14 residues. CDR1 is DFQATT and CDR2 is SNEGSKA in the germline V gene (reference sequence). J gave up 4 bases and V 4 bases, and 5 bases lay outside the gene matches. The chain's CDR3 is CSATGGVGTGELFF. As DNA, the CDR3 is TGCAGTGCTACAGGGGGCGTGGGCACCGGGGAGCTGTTTTTT.

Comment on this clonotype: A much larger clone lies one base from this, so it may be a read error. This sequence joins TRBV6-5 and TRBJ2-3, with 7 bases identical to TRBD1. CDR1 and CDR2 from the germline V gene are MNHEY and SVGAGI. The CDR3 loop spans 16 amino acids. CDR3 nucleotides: TGTGCCGGCAGTTCCAGGGGGAAGATTAGGGCAGATACGCAGTATTTT. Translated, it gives CAGSSRGKIRADTQYF.

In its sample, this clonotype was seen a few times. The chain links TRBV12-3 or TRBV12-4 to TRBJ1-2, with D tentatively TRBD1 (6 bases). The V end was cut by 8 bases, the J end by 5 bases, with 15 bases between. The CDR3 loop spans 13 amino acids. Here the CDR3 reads CASGLTGSYGYTF. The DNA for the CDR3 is TGTGCCAGCGGCTTGACAGGATCTTATGGCTACACCTTC.

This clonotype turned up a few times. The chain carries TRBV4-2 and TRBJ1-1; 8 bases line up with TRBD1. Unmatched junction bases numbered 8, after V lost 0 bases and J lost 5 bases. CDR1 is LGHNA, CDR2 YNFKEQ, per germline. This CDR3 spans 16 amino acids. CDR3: CASSQDQRRQGTEAFF. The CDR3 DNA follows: TGTGCCAGCAGCCAAGATCAGAGGAGACAGGGGACTGAAGCTTTCTTT.

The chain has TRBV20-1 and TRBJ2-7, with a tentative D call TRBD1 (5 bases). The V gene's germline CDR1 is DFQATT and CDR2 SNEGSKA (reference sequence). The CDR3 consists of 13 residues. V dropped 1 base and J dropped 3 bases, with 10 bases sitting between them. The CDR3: CSARGRGLYEQYF. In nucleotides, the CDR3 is TGCAGTGCTAGAGGAAGGGGCCTCTACGAGCAGTACTTC.

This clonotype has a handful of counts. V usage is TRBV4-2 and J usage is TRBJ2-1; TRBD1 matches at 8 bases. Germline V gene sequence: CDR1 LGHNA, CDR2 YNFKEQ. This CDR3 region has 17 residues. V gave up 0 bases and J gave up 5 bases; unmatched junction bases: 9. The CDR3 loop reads CASSQDGSRQGNNEQFF. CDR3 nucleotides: TGTGCCAGCAGCCAAGATGGCTCGAGACAGGGGAACAATGAGCAGTTCTTC.

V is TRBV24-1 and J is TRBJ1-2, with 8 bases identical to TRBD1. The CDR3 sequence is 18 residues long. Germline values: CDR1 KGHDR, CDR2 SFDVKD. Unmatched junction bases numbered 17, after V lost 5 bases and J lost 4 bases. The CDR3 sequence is CATSGDPLGDRPFYGYTF. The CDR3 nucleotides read TGTGCCACCAGTGGGGACCCCCTTGGGGACAGGCCCTTCTATGGCTACACCTTC.

CDR3 in DNA: TGCGCCAGCAGCAATGGCATAGGGGGCGGCTACGAGCAGTACTTC. This codes for CASSNGIGGGYEQYF. The rearrangement joins TRBV5-1 to TRBJ2-7; 7 bases agree with TRBD1. V was pared by 4 bases and J by 3 bases, with 10 bases of the junction left unmatched. Germline CDR1 is SGHRS and CDR2 is YFSETQ. This CDR3 contains 15 residues.

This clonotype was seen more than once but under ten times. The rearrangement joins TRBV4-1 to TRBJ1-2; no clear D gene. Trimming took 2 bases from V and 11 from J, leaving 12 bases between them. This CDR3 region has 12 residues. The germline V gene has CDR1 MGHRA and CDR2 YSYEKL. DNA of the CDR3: TGCGCCAGCAGCCAAAGAAGTGGCTTTTACACCTTC. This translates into CASSQRSGFYTF.

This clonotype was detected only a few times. In DNA, the CDR3 is TGTGCCAGCAGCTTATTTGGAGTGGGATACAAAAACATTCAGTACTTC. Encoded protein: CASSLFGVGYKNIQYF. The rearrangement joins TRBV11-2 to TRBJ2-4; D is uncertain. The CDR3 is made up of 16 amino acids. Germline CDR1 is SGHAT and CDR2 is FQNNGV. Between the trimmed V and J ends, which lost 2 bases and 3 bases, there was a span of 14 bases.

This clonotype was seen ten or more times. CDR3 sequence: CASSASGSSYNEQFF. As DNA, the CDR3 is TGTGCCAGCAGCGCTAGCGGGAGCTCCTACAATGAGCAGTTCTTC. The chain links TRBV9 to TRBJ2-1; 10 bases fit TRBD2. V dropped 3 bases and J dropped 0; count of bases not matched to a gene: 0. From germline, CDR1 is SGDLS and CDR2 YYNGEE. The CDR3 loop spans 15 amino acids.

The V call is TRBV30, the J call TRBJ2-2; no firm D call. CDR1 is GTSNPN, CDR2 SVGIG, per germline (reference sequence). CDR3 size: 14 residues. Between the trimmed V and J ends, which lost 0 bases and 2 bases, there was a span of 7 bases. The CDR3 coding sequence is TGTGCCTGGAGTGTTTCACCCAACACCGGGGAGCTGTTTTTT. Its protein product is CAWSVSPNTGELFF.

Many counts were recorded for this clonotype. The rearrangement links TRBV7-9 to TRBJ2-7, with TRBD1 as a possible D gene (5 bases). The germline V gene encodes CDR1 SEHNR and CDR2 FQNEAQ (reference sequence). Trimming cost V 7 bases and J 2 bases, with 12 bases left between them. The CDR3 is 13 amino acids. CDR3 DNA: TGTGCCAGCACCTTGGACACACCCTACGAGCAGTACTTC. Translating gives CASTLDTPYEQYF.

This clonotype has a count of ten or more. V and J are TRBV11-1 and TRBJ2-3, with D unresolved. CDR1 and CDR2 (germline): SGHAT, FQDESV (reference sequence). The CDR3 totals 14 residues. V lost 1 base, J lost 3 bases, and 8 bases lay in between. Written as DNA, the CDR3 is TGTGCCAGCAGCTTAGGGGTGGGGACAGATACGCAGTATTTT. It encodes CASSLGVGTDTQYF. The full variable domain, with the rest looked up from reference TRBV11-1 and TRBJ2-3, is EAEVAQSPRYKITEKSQAVAFWCDPISGHATLYWYRQILGQGPELLVQFQDESVVDDSQLPKDRFSAERLKGVDSTLKIQPAELGDSAMYLCASSLGVGTDTQYFGPGTRLTVL.

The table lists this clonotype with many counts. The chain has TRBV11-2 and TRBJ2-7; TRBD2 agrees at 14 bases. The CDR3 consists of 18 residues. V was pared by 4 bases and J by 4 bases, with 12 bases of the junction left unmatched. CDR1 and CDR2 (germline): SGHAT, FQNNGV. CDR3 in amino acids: CASSWGLAGVRRGYEQYF. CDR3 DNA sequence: TGTGCCAGCAGCTGGGGACTAGCGGGAGTAAGAAGGGGGTACGAGCAGTACTTC.

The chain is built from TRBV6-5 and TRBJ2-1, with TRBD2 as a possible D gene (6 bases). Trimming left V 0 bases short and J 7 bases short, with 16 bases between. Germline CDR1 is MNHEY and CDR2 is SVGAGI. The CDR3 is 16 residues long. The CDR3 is CASSYSTPGRGNEQFF. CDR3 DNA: TGTGCCAGCAGTTACTCGACACCGGGACGGGGGAATGAGCAGTTCTTC.

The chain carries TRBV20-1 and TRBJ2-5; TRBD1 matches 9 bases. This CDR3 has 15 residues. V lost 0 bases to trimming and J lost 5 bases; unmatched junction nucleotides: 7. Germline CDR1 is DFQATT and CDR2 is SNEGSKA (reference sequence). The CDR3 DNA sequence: TGCAGTGCTAGAGACGGACAGGGGCGGCGGGAGACCCAGTACTTC. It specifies CSARDGQGRRETQYF.

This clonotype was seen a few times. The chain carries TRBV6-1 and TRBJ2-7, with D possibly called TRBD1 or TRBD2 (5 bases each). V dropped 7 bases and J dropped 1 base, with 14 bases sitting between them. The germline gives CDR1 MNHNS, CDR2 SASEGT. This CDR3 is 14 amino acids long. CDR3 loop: CASTRDRTSYEQYF. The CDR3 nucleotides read TGTGCCAGCACCCGGGACCGCACGTCCTACGAGCAGTACTTC.

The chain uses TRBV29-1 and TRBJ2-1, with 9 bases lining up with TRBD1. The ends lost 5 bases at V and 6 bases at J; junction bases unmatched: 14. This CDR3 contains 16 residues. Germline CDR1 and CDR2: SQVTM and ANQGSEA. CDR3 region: CSVHPRDRDLGNEQFF. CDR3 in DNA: TGCAGCGTTCATCCCCGGGACAGGGATTTGGGCAATGAGCAGTTCTTC.

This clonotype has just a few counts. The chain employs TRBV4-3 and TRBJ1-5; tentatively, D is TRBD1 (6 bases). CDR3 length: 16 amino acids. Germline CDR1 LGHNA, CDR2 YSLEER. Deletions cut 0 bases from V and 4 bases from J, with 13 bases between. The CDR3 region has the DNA TGCGCCAGCAGCCAAGACAGGGGAATAGCAAATCAGCCCCAGCATTTT. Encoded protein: CASSQDRGIANQPQHF.

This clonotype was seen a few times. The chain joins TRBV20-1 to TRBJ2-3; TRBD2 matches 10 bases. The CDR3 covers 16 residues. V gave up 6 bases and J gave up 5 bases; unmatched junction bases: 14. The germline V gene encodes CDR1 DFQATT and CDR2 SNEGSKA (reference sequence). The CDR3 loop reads CSAPRASGRGLDTQYF. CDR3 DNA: TGCAGTGCCCCTCGGGCTAGCGGGAGAGGGTTAGATACGCAGTATTTT.

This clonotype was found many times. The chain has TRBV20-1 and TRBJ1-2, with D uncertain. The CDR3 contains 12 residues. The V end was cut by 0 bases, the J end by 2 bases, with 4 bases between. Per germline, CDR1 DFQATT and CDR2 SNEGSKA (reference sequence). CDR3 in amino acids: CSARESNYGYTF. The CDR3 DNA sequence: TGCAGTGCTAGAGAGAGCAACTATGGCTACACCTTC.

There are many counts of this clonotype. The chain's CDR3 is CASSLAYGTGPTGELFF. CDR3 DNA sequence: TGCGCCAGCAGCTTGGCCTACGGGACAGGGCCCACCGGGGAGCTGTTTTTT. The chain couples TRBV5-1 to TRBJ2-2; 9 nucleotides align to TRBD1. In germline, CDR1 is SGHRS, CDR2 YFSETQ. Germline trimming cut 0 bases from V and 4 bases from J; bases unmatched to any gene: 7. The CDR3 runs to 17 residues.

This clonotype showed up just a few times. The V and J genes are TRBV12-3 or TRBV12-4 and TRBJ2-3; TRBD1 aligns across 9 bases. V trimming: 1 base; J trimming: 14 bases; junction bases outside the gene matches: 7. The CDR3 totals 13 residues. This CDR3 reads CASSLGPGQGPYF. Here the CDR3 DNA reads TGTGCCAGCAGTTTAGGCCCGGGACAGGGCCCGTATTTT.

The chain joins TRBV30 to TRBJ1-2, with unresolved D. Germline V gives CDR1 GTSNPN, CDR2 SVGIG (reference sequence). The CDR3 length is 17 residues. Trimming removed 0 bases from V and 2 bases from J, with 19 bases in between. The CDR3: CAWSVSRLLGRNYGYTF. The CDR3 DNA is TGTGCCTGGAGTGTATCCCGCCTTCTGGGGAGGAACTATGGCTACACCTTC.

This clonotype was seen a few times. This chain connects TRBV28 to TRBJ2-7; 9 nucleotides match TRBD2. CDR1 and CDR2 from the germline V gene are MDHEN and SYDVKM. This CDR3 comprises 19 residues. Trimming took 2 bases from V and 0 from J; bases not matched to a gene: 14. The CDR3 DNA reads TGTGCCAGCAGTTTACCAGGAGCAAATCTAGCGGGGACCTCCTACGAGCAGTACTTC. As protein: CASSLPGANLAGTSYEQYF.